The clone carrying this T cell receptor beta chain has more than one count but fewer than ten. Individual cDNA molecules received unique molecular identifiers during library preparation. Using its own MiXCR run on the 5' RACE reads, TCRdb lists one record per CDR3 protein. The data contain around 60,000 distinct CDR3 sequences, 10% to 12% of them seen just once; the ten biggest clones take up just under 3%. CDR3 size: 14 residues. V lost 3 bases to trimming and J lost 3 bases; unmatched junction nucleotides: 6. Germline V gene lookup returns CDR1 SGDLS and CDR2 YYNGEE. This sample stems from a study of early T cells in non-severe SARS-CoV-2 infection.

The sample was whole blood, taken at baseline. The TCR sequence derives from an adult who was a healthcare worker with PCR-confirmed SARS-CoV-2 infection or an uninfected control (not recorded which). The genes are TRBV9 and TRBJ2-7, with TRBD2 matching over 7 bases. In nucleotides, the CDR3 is TGTGCCAGCAGCGGAAGCGGGGATTACTACGAGCAGTACTTC. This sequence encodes CASSGSGDYYEQYF.